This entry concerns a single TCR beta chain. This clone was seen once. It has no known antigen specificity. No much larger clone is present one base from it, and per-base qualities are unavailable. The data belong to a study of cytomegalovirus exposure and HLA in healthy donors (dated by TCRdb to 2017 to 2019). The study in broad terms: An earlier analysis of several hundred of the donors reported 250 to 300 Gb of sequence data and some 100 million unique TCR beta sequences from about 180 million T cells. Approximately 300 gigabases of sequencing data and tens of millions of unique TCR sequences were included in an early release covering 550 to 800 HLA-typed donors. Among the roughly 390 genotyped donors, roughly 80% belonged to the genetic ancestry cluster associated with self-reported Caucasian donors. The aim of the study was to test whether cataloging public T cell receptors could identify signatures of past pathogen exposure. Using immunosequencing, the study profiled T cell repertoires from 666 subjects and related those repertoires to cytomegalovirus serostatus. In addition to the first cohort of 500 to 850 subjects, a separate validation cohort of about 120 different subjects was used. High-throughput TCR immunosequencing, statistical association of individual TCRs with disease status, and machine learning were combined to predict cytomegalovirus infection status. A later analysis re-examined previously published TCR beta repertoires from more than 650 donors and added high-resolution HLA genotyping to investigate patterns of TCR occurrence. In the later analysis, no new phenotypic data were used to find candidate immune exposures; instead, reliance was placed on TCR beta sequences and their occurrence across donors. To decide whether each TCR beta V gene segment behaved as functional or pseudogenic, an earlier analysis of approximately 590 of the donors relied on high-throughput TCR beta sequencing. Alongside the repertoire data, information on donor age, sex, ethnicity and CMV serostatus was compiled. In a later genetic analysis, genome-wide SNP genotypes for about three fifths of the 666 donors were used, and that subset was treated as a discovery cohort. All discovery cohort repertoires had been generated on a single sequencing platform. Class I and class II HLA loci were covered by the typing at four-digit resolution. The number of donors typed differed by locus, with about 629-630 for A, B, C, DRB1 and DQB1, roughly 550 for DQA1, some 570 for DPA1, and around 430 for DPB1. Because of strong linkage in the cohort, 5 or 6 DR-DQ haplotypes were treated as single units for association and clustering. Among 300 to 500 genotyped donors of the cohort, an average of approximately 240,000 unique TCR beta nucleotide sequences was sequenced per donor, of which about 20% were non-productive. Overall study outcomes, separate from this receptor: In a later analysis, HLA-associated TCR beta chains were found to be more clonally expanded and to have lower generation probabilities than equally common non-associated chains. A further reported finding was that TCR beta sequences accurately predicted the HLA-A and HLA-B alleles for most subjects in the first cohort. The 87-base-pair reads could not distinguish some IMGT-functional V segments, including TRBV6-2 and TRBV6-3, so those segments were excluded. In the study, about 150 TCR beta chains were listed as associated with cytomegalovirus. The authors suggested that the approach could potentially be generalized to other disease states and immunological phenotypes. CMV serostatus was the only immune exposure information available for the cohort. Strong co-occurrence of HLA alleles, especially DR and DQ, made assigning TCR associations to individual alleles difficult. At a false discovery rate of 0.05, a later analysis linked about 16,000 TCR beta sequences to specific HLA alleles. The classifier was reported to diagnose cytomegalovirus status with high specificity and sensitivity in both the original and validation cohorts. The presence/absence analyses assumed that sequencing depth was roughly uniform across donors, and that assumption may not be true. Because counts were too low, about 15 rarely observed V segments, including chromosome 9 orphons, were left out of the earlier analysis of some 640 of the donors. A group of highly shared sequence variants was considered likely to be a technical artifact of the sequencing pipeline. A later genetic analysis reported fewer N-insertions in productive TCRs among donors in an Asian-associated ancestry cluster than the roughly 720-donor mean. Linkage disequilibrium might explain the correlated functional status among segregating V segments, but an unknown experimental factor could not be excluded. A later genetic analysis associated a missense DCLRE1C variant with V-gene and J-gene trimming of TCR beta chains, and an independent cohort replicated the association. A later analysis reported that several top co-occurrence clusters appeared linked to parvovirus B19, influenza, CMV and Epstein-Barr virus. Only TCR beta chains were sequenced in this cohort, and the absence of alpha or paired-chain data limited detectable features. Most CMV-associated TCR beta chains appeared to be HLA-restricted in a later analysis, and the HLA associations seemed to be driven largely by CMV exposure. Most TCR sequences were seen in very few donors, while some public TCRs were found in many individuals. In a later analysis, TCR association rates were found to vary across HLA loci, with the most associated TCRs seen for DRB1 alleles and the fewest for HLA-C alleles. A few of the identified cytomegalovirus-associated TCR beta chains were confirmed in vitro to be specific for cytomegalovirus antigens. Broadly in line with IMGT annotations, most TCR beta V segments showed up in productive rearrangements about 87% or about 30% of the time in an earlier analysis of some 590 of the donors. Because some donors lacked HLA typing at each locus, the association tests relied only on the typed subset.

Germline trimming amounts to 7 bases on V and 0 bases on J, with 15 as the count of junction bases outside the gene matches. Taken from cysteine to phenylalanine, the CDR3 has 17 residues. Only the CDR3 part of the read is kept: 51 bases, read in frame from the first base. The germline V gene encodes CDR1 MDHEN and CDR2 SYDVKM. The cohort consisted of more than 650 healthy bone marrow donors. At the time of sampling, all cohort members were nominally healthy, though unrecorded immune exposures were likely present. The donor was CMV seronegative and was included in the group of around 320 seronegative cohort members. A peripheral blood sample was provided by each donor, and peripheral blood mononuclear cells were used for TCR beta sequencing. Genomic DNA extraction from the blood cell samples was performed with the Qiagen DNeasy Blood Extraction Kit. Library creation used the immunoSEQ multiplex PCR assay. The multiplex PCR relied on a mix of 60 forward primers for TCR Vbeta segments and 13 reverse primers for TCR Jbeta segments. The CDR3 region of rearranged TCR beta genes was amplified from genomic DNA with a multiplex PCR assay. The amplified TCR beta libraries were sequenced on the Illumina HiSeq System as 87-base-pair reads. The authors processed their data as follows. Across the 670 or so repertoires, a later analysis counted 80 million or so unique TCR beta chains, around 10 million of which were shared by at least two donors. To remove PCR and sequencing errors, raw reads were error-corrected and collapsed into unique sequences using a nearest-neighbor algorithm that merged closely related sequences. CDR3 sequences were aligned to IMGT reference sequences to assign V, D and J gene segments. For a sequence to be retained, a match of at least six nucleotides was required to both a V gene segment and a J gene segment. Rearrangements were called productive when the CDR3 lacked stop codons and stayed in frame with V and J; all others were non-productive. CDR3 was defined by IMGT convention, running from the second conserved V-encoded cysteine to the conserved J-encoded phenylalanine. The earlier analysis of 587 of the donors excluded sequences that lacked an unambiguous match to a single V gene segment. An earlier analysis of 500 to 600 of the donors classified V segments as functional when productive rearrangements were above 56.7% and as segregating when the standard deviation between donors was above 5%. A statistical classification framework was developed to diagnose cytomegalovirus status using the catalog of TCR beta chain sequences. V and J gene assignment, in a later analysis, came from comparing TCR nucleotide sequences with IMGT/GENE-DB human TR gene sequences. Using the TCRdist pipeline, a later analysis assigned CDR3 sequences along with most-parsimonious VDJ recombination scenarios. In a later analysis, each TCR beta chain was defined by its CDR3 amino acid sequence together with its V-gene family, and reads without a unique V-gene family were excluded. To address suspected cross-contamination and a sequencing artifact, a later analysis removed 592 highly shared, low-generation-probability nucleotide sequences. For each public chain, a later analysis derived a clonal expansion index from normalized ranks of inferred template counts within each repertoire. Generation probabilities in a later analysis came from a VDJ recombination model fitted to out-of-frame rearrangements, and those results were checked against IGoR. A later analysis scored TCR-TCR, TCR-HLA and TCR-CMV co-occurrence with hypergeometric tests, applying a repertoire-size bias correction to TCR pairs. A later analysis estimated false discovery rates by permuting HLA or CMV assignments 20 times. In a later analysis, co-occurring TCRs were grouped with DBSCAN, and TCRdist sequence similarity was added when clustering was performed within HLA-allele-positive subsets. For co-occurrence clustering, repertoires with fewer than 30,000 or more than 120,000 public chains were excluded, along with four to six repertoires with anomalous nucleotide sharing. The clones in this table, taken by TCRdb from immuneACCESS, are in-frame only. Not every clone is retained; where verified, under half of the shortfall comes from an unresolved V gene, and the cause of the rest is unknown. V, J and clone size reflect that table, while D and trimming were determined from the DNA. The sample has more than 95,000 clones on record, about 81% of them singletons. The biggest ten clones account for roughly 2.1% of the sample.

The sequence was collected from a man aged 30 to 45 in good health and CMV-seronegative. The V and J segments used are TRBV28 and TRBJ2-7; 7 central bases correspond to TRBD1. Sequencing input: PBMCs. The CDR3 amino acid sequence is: CASNQIEDRKYSYEQYF. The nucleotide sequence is TGTGCCAGCAACCAAATCGAGGACAGGAAATACTCCTACGAGCAGTACTTC.